This TCR beta chain was identified in a study of CD8 T cells in Susac syndrome. The authors negatively isolated CD8+ and CD4+ T cells and FACS-enriched TEMRA cells. Reverse transcription of roughly 0.5 to 1 ug RNA used random hexamers. From the immunoSEQ multiplex PCR reads, TCRdb called clonotypes with MiXCR, one entry per CDR3 protein. The sample carries about 150,000 distinct CDR3 sequences, 85% to 95% recorded once. The germline CDR1 and CDR2 sequences are DFQATT and SNEGSKA (reference sequence). The CDR3 contains 12 residues. Trimming took 1 base from V and 7 from J, leaving 11 bases between them.

Sequencing was performed on CD4+ T cells from PBMCs. This sequence was found in a human donor with Susac syndrome. The chain carries TRBV20-1 and TRBJ2-7; D remains ambiguous. CDR3 nucleotide sequence: TGCAGTGCTAGAGTGACCCCTTGGGAGCAGTACTTC. Translation: CSARVTPWEQYF.